A single sample gave rise to the 16 T cell receptor beta chains below, sequenced in a study of molecular identifiers for immune sequencing clone quantification. TCRdb reprocessed the PCR reads with MiXCR, giving one entry per CDR3 protein. Of about 640,000 distinct CDR3 sequences in the sample, just under 20% were seen once. Material: naive CD8+ T cells from blood, with Jurkat cell RNA spiked in. The subset was: FACS-sorted CD8+CD4-CCR7+CD45RA+ naive T cells. These TCRs come from a human donor in good health. Some libraries in this study had Jurkat cell RNA spiked in.

This clonotype was observed at least ten times. The genes are TRBV12-3 or TRBV12-4 and TRBJ2-1, with no clear D. The CDR3 is 11 residues long. Trimming pared 5 bases from V and 9 bases from J, leaving 8 bases between. CDR3 nucleotides: TGTGCCAGCAGTATAATCGCTGAGCAGTTCTTC. Its translation: CASSIIAEQFF.

This clonotype was counted a few times. The chain is built from TRBV19 and TRBJ2-2; the match to TRBD1 covers 11 bases. After removal of 8 bases from V and 2 bases from J, the junction contained 7 bases not matched to a gene. CDR1 is LNHDA, CDR2 SQIVND, per germline (reference sequence). This CDR3 contains 16 residues. Here the CDR3 DNA reads TGTGCCAGTGGACAGGGGGCATACTACAACACCGGGGAGCTGTTTTTT. It encodes CASGQGAYYNTGELFF.

This clonotype was recorded many times. The chain uses TRBV5-8 and TRBJ2-3; 14 bases agree with TRBD2. Looked up from germline, CDR1 is SGHTS and CDR2 is YDEGEE. The junction had 5 bases not matched to a gene; V was cut back by 4 bases and J by 4 bases. The CDR3 runs 16 residues. This CDR3 is CASSTGTSGSADTQYF. CDR3 coding DNA: TGTGCCAGCAGCACCGGGACTAGCGGGAGTGCAGATACGCAGTATTTT.

Comments on this clonotype: Just one base apart from a much larger clone, this may be a read error. DNA of the CDR3: TGTGCCAGCACGTCTTGGACAGGGGATAACGTTCAGTACTTC. Its translation is CASTSWTGDNVQYF. The gene calls are TRBV12-3 or TRBV12-4 and TRBJ2-4; 9 bases are a match to TRBD1. This CDR3 contains 14 residues. Unmatched junction bases numbered 12, after V lost 7 bases and J lost 11 bases.

Ten or more counts support this clonotype. V is TRBV5-1 and J is TRBJ2-5, with a tentative D call TRBD1 (5 bases). The CDR3 totals 13 residues. V shed 4 bases and J shed 2 bases, with 9 bases lying between them. Germline V gene sequence: CDR1 SGHRS, CDR2 YFSETQ. CDR3 nucleotides: TGCGCCAGCAGCGCGGACAAGCAAGAGACCCAGTACTTC. Protein product: CASSADKQETQYF. Variable domain in full (rest from reference TRBV5-1 and TRBJ2-5): KAGVTQTPRYLIKTRGQQVTLSCSPISGHRSVSWYQQTPGQGLQFLFEYFSETQRNKGNFPGRFSGRQFSNSRSEMNVSTLELGDSALYLCASSADKQETQYFGPGTRLLVL.

This clonotype was seen at least ten times. This chain links TRBV12-5 with TRBJ1-1; 7 bases fit TRBD1. The CDR3 is made up of 15 amino acids. With 4 bases clipped from V and 4 bases from J, the junction kept 9 bases outside the gene matches. Per the germline V gene, CDR1 is LGHNT and CDR2 is FRNRAP. The CDR3 DNA is TGTGCTAGTGGTTCCCCAACAGGGGCGGGCACTGAAGCTTTCTTT. It codes for CASGSPTGAGTEAFF.

Turning to this clonotype: A read error may be the cause here, since a much bigger clone is one base away. CDR3 residues: CASSQVVAAPNNGQFF. Here the CDR3 DNA reads TGTGCCAGCAGCCAAGTGGTAGCGGCACCCAACAATGGGCAGTTCTTC. J is TRBJ2-1 and V is TRBV3-1; tentative D call: TRBD2 (6 bases). The CDR3 runs 16 residues. Germline loops: CDR1 LGHDT, CDR2 YNNKEL (reference sequence).

The table lists this clonotype with many counts. The chain has TRBV19 and TRBJ1-1; 8 nucleotides agree with TRBD1. The CDR3 extends over 15 amino acids. The germline CDR1 and CDR2 sequences are LNHDA and SQIVND (reference sequence). V lost 3 bases, J lost 4 bases, and 7 bases stayed unmatched. The CDR3 is CASSITQGAFTEAFF. CDR3 DNA: TGTGCCAGTAGTATTACCCAGGGGGCGTTCACTGAAGCTTTCTTT. Filled out from reference TRBV19 and TRBJ1-1, the complete variable domain reads DGGITQSPKYLFRKEGQNVTLSCEQNLNHDAMYWYRQDPGQGLRLIYYSQIVNDFQKGDIAEGYSVSREKKESFPLTVTSAQKNPTAFYLCASSITQGAFTEAFFGQGTRLTVV.

This clonotype came up many times. CDR3 in amino acids: CASSPTRTGPEQYF. The CDR3 region has the DNA TGTGCCAGCAGCCCGACAAGGACAGGGCCCGAGCAGTACTTC. This chain joins TRBV9 and TRBJ2-7, with 8 bases lining up with TRBD1. J lost 6 bases, V lost 4 bases, and 9 bases had no gene match. There are 14 residues in the CDR3. Germline CDR1 is SGDLS and CDR2 is YYNGEE.

This clonotype was seen many times. The chain employs TRBV3-1 and TRBJ1-1; unclear D gene. Trimming left V 2 bases short and J 7 bases short, with 8 bases between. Germline V gene lookup returns CDR1 LGHDT and CDR2 YNNKEL (reference sequence). There are 12 residues in the CDR3. The CDR3 region is CASSQSQNEAFF. The DNA of the CDR3 is TGTGCCAGCAGCCAAAGTCAGAATGAAGCTTTCTTT. Full variable domain (missing parts from reference TRBV3-1 and TRBJ1-1): DTAVSQTPKYLVTQMGNDKSIKCEQNLGHDTMYWYKQDSKKFLKIMFSYNNKELIINETVPNRFSPKSPDKAHLNLHINSLELGDSAVYFCASSQSQNEAFFGQGTRLTVV.

The V call is TRBV4-1, the J call TRBJ2-7; D is possibly TRBD1 or TRBD2 (6 bases each). Per the germline V gene, CDR1 is MGHRA and CDR2 is YSYEKL. The CDR3 is made up of 15 amino acids. V lost 1 base to trimming and J lost 2 bases, with 12 bases between them. This CDR3 reads CASSQVHREAYEQYF. CDR3 sequence (DNA): TGCGCCAGCAGCCAAGTTCACAGGGAGGCCTACGAGCAGTACTTC.

This clonotype came up a few times. V usage is TRBV3-1 and J usage is TRBJ2-1; unclear D gene. V lost 5 bases and J 0 bases, leaving 11 bases between the germline ends. CDR1 is LGHDT and CDR2 is YNNKEL in the germline V gene (reference sequence). The CDR3 loop spans 15 amino acids. CDR3 sequence (DNA): TGTGCCAGCAGCTTCTACTTGGACTCCTACAATGAGCAGTTCTTC. This translates into CASSFYLDSYNEQFF.

The table lists this clonotype with many counts. The genes are TRBV6-2 or TRBV6-3 and TRBJ2-7, with a possible D match to TRBD2 (5 bases). The germline gives CDR1 MNHEY, CDR2 SVGEGT. This CDR3 has 13 amino acids. Between the trimmed V and J ends, which lost 9 bases and 6 bases, there was a span of 18 bases. CDR3 in DNA: TGTGCCAGTAAGGAGGCAGGTCTTCTCGAGCAGTACTTC. Its translation is CASKEAGLLEQYF.

Details on this clonotype: A single base separates this from a much larger clone, so it may be a read error. The chain recombines TRBV20-1 with TRBJ1-2; D is unresolved. The germline gives CDR1 DFQATT, CDR2 SNEGSKA (reference sequence). V lost 3 bases to trimming and J lost 6 bases, with 14 bases between them. The CDR3 runs 13 residues. The CDR3 region has the DNA TGCAGTGCTAGTCATAACGGGATCCATGGCTACACCTTC. Protein product: CSASHNGIHGYTF.

V and J are TRBV4-3 and TRBJ1-1; D may be TRBD1 (5 bases). Trimming cost V 0 bases and J 4 bases, with 15 bases left between them. The CDR3 is 16 amino acids. Germline assignment: CDR1 LGHNA and CDR2 YSLEER. The CDR3 DNA is TGCGCCAGCAGCCAAGATCGGGCAGGGACGAGCACTGAAGCTTTCTTT. Its protein is CASSQDRAGTSTEAFF.

This clonotype turned up a few times. The CDR3 end shows no conserved phenylalanine or tryptophan, and so a read error is likely. It is unclear where the CDR3 begins or ends on the DNA, so no DNA is shown, and the CDR3 is as TCRdb lists it. The chain carries TRBV7-9 and TRBJ1-1; the DNA was not compared with TRBD1, the D call given in the table. CDR1 SEHNR and CDR2 FQNEAQ come from the germline V gene (reference sequence). The length of the CDR3 is 14 amino acids, counting both ends. The CDR3 spells CASSAPGHTNTDQL.